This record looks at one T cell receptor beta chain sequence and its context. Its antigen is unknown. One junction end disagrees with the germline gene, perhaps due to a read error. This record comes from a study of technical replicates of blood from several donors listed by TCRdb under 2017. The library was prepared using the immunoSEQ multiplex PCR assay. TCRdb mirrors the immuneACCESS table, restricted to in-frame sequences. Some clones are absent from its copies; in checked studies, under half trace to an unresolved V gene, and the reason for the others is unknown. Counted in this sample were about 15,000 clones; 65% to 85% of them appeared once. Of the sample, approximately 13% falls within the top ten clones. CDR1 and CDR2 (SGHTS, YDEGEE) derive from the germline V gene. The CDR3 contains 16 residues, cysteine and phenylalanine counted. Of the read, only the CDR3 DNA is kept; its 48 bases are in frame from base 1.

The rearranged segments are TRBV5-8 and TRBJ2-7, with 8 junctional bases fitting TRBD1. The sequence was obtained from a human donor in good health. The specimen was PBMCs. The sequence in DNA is TGTGCCAGCACCTTGTGGGGGACAGGTAGCTCCTACGAGCAGTACTTC. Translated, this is CASTLWGTGSSYEQYF.